These T cell receptor beta chains were read from a single sample in a study of blood T cells in healthy people across ages. TCRdb used MiXCR to reprocess the 5' RACE reads, holding one entry per CDR3 protein. The data show about 640,000 distinct CDR3 sequences, about 43% seen once. What was sequenced was blood. The origin of the receptors is a man at least 80 years old in good health. Both conserved end residues are part of each CDR3. A D gene is named only where the DNA matches it firmly. Only some rows state a clone size, as once, few, many or a class for expanded clones.

D gene	V gene	clone size	CDR3 length	J gene	CDR3 protein	CDR3 DNA
NA	TRBV20-1	few	14	TRBJ1-5	CSARVSQSNQPQHF	TGCAGTGCTAGAGTAAGTCAAAGCAATCAGCCCCAGCATTTT
TRBD1	TRBV12-3/TRBV12-4	few	15	TRBJ2-7	CASSLPQGAGVEQYF	TGTGCCAGCAGTTTACCGCAGGGGGCTGGTGTGGAGCAGTACTTC
TRBD1	TRBV29-1	few	13	TRBJ2-5	CSVVRGLGDEQYF	TGCAGCGTTGTAAGGGGGCTGGGGGATGAGCAGTACTTC
NA	TRBV5-1	many	16	TRBJ2-2	CASSPSGDPNTGELFF	TGCGCCAGCAGCCCGTCGGGAGATCCGAACACCGGGGAGCTGTTTTTT
NA	TRBV29-1	NA	11	TRBJ2-7	CSVEDQGEQYF	TGCAGCGTTGAAGATCAAGGCGAGCAGTACTTC
TRBD2	TRBV6-2/TRBV6-3	many	14	TRBJ2-4	CASSVAGNQNIQYF	TGTGCCAGCAGCGTAGCGGGTAACCAAAACATTCAGTACTTC
TRBD2	TRBV5-1	few	16	TRBJ2-1	CASSGRIAGRYGEQFF	TGCGCCAGCTCTGGACGGATAGCGGGAAGGTACGGTGAGCAGTTCTTC
NA	TRBV7-9	NA	16	TRBJ2-3	CASSLVTAAGTDTQYF	TGTGCCAGCAGCTTAGTGACGGCCGCGGGCACAGATACGCAGTATTTT
TRBD2	TRBV5-1	few	15	TRBJ2-3	CASRTSGARTDTQYF	TGCGCCAGCCGGACTAGCGGGGCCAGAACAGATACGCAGTATTTT
NA	TRBV7-3	NA	15	TRBJ2-1	CASSANSLRSNEQFF	TGTGCCAGCAGCGCGAACTCGCTGCGATCCAATGAGCAGTTCTTC
NA	TRBV20-1	many	11	TRBJ2-7	CSAGGRNEQYF	TGCAGTGCTGGAGGGCGGAACGAGCAGTACTTC
TRBD1	TRBV24-1	NA	17	TRBJ2-6	CATSDGLSGGWANVLTF	TGTGCCACCAGTGATGGTCTATCAGGGGGTTGGGCCAACGTCCTGACTTTC
NA	TRBV20-1	NA	17	TRBJ2-5	CSAPHGGNQGLKETQYF	TGCAGTGCCCCACATGGTGGGAATCAGGGCCTGAAAGAGACCCAGTACTTC
NA	TRBV28	few	13	TRBJ2-1	CASSYRPGDEQFF	TGTGCCAGCAGTTACAGACCTGGCGATGAGCAGTTCTTC
TRBD1	TRBV20-1	NA	11	TRBJ1-2	CSARDSYGYTF	TGCAGTGCCCGGGACAGCTATGGCTACACCTTC
NA	TRBV7-2	few	14	TRBJ2-7	CASSLASGSHEQYF	TGTGCCAGCAGCTTAGCGTCCGGGTCCCACGAGCAGTACTTC
NA	TRBV7-9	few	16	TRBJ2-3	CASSLVGVTSTDTQYF	TGTGCCAGCAGCTTAGTCGGGGTAACTAGCACAGATACGCAGTATTTT
NA	TRBV6-2/TRBV6-3	NA	14	TRBJ2-7	CASSPNRVPYEQYF	TGTGCCAGCAGTCCAAACAGGGTCCCCTACGAGCAGTACTTC
NA	TRBV29-1	many	12	TRBJ1-1	CSVEKRVTEAFF	TGCAGCGTTGAAAAGCGAGTCACTGAAGCTTTCTTT
NA	TRBV21-1	many	14	TRBJ2-1	CASSPLTSLNEQFF	TGTGCCAGCAGCCCTCTGACTAGCCTCAATGAGCAGTTCTTC
TRBD2	TRBV12-3/TRBV12-4	once	15	TRBJ2-3	CASSLVLTSADTQYF	TGTGCCAGCAGTTTAGTACTGACTAGCGCAGATACGCAGTATTTT
TRBD1	TRBV7-2	few	20	TRBJ1-1	CASSTPGGEDRVGRNTEAFF	TGTGCCAGCAGCACACCCGGGGGGGAGGACAGGGTGGGGAGAAACACTGAAGCTTTCTTT
NA	TRBV6-5	NA	14	TRBJ1-5	CASSYSTQDQPQHF	TGTGCCAGCAGTTACTCGACACAAGATCAGCCCCAGCATTTT
NA	TRBV7-2	NA	14	TRBJ1-1	CASSSQTMNTEAFF	TGTGCCAGCAGCTCACAGACAATGAACACTGAAGCTTTCTTT
TRBD2	TRBV6-2/TRBV6-3	few	14	TRBJ2-1	CASIGTSPYNGQFF	TGTGCCAGCATCGGGACTAGCCCATACAATGGGCAGTTCTTC
NA	TRBV7-2	NA	14	TRBJ1-2	CASSLQGRNYGYTF	TGTGCCAGCAGCTTACAGGGGAGAAACTATGGCTACACCTTC
NA	TRBV3-1	NA	11	TRBJ2-7	CASSHDHEQYF	TGTGCCAGCAGCCACGACCACGAGCAGTACTTC
TRBD2	TRBV6-6	few	17	TRBJ2-3	CASSYGGTSVSTDTQYF	TGTGCCAGCAGTTACGGAGGGACTAGTGTTAGCACAGATACGCAGTATTTT
NA	TRBV12-3/TRBV12-4	NA	12	TRBJ2-1	CASSPLHNEQFF	TGTGCCAGCAGCCCATTACACAATGAGCAGTTCTTC
NA	TRBV6-1	few	14	TRBJ1-6	CASRSGDRNSPLHF	TGTGCCAGCAGATCAGGGGATCGTAATTCACCCCTCCACTTT
NA	TRBV6-1	few	13	TRBJ2-1	CASSVTRGDEQFF	TGTGCCAGCAGTGTAACTAGGGGGGATGAGCAGTTCTTC
NA	TRBV7-2	NA	13	TRBJ2-3	CASSLALSDTQYF	TGTGCCAGCAGCTTAGCGCTTTCAGATACGCAGTATTTT
NA	TRBV27	NA	13	TRBJ1-2	CASSLSGTYGYTF	TGTGCCAGCAGTTTATCCGGGACCTATGGCTACACCTTC
TRBD2	TRBV5-1	NA	18	TRBJ2-3	CASSPGYGRALGTDTQYF	TGCGCCAGCAGCCCGGGCTACGGGAGGGCCTTGGGGACAGATACGCAGTATTTT
NA	TRBV15	NA	13	TRBJ1-1	CATSGGRNTEAFF	TGTGCCACCAGCGGGGGCCGGAACACTGAAGCTTTCTTT
TRBD1	TRBV15	NA	16	TRBJ2-5	CATSRDLQGMFQTQYF	TGTGCCACCAGCAGAGATCTACAGGGGATGTTTCAGACCCAGTACTTC
NA	TRBV9	NA	13	TRBJ2-3	CASSGLITDTQYF	TGTGCCAGCAGCGGTTTAATCACAGATACGCAGTATTTT
NA	TRBV9	once	14	TRBJ2-2	CASSDPGNTGELFF	TGTGCCAGCAGCGATCCTGGGAACACCGGGGAGCTGTTTTTT
NA	TRBV4-2	many	13	TRBJ1-2	CASSPKGGAGYTF	TGTGCCAGCAGCCCCAAAGGCGGCGCTGGCTACACCTTC
TRBD1	TRBV20-1	NA	16	TRBJ1-1	CSALGQGGYMNTEAFF	TGCAGTGCTCTGGGACAGGGGGGGTATATGAACACTGAAGCTTTCTTT
NA	TRBV20-1	NA	13	TRBJ2-7	CSAPGNSQYEQYF	TGCAGTGCCCCAGGGAACAGTCAATACGAGCAGTACTTC
NA	TRBV11-1	NA	17	TRBJ2-3	CASSLSLRGGSTDTQYF	TGTGCCAGCAGCTTAAGTCTTAGGGGCGGGAGCACAGATACGCAGTATTTT
TRBD2	TRBV27	NA	15	TRBJ2-2	CASSPGGSGTGELFF	TGTGCCAGCAGCCCTGGCGGGAGTGGGACCGGGGAGCTGTTTTTT
NA	TRBV7-2	NA	12	TRBJ1-6	CASSSSNSPLHF	TGTGCCAGCAGCTCCTCCAATTCACCCCTCCACTTT
NA	TRBV6-1	NA	16	TRBJ2-5	CASSDILASRQETQYF	TGTGCCAGCAGTGATATCCTTGCTAGCCGCCAAGAGACCCAGTACTTC
NA	TRBV5-5	few	14	TRBJ1-2	CASSLARGQGGYTF	TGTGCCAGCAGCTTGGCTCGGGGTCAGGGAGGCTACACCTTC
TRBD2	TRBV3-1	few	16	TRBJ2-3	CASTTMGTSGGDTQYF	TGTGCCAGCACTACTATGGGGACTAGCGGGGGAGATACGCAGTATTTT
TRBD2	TRBV6-2/TRBV6-3	few	16	TRBJ2-2	CASSYSGLAVTGELFF	TGTGCCAGCAGTTACTCTGGACTAGCGGTTACCGGGGAGCTGTTTTTT